The TCR beta chain described here comes from a study of Graves' ophthalmopathy and Graves' hyperthyroidism. V dropped 0 bases and J dropped 7 bases, with 22 bases sitting between them. The CDR3 runs to 18 residues. CDR1 MNHEY and CDR2 SVGEGT come from the germline V gene. PBMCs stemmed from under 11 ml of fresh peripheral blood. From RNA, the CDR3 regions of TCR beta chains were amplified and sequenced. Investigators did first-round RT-PCR with HTBI primers, then second-round multiplex PCR. Each CDR3 protein is one row after TCRdb ran MiXCR on the multiplex PCR reads. The sample has about 500,000 distinct CDR3 sequences; around 14% are singletons. General study findings and limits: The model reached 70% to 71% sensitivity and roughly 76% specificity for predicting ophthalmopathy progression.

This clonotype was seen at least ten times. The antigen remains unidentified. This rearrangement joins TRBV6-2 or TRBV6-3 to TRBJ2-4, with D possibly TRBD2 on 6 matching bases. What was sequenced was blood. This clonotype was sampled from a woman in her 30s with Graves' ophthalmopathy. Written as DNA, the CDR3 is TGTGCCAGCAGTTACTCGGTCACGGAGGGCGTTCAATCTAACATTCAGTACTTC. Translating it yields CASSYSVTEGVQSNIQYF.